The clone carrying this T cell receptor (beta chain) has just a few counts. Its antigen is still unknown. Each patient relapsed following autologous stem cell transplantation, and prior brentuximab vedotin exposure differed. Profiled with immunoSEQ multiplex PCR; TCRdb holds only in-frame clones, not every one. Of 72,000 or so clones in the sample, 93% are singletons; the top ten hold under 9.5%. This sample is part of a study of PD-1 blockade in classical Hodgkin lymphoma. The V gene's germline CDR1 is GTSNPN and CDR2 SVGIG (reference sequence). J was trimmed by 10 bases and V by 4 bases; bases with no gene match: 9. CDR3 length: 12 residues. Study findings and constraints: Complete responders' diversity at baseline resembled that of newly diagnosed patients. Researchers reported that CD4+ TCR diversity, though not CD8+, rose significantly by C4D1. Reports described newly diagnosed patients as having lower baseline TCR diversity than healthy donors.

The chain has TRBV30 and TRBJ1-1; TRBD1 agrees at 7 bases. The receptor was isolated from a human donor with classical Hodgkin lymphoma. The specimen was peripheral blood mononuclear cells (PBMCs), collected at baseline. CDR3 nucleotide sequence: TGTGCCTGGAATCCAGGGGGGAAAGGAGCTTTCTTT. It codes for CAWNPGGKGAFF.